The clone carrying this T cell receptor (beta chain) was recorded at least ten times. No antigen is known for it. This specimen comes from a study of CD8+CD57+ T cells in acquired aplastic anemia. The sequenced patients had an expansion of CD8+CD57+ cells seen by flow cytometry. Therapy had not been given to patients before blood sampling. Findings of the study overall: Patients and controls shared nearly 30 CD8+ CDR3 sequences, which appeared highly expressed in patients and within their immunodominant clones.

Investigators profiled TCR beta VDJ and CDR3 from genomic DNA template. A single record per CDR3 protein comes from TCRdb applying MiXCR to the reads. The data show about 160,000 distinct CDR3 sequences, more than 45% seen once. V gave up 5 bases and J gave up 4 bases; unmatched junction bases: 5. Per germline, CDR1 SGHTA and CDR2 FQGTGA. The CDR3 is 15 residues long. The TCR originated in a human donor with aplastic anemia. The chain is built from TRBV7-3 and TRBJ2-3; 11 nucleotides agree with TRBD1. The sequenced sample consisted of sorted CD4+, CD8+, or CD8+CD57+ T cells (not recorded which) from PBMCs. The CDR3 DNA is TGTGCCAGCAGCGCCTTGGGACAGGGGGCAGATACGCAGTATTTT. Translation: CASSALGQGADTQYF.